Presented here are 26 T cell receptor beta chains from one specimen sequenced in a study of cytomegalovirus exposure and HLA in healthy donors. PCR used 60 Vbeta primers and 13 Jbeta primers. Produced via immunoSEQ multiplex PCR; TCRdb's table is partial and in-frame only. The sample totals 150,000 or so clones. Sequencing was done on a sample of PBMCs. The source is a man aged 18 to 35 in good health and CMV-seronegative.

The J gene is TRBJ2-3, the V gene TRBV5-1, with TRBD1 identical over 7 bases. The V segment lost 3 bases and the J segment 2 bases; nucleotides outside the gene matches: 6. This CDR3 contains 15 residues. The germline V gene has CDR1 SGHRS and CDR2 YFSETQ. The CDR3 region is CASSSRGTYTDTQYF. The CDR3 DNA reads TGCGCCAGCAGCTCCAGGGGGACCTACACAGATACGCAGTATTTT.

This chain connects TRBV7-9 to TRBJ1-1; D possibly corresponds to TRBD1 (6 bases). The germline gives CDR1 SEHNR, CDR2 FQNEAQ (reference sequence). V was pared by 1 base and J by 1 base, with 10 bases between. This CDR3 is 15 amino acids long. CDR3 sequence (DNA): TGTGCCAGCAGCTTAGGTGGACAGAGGAACACTGAAGCTTTCTTT. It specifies CASSLGGQRNTEAFF.

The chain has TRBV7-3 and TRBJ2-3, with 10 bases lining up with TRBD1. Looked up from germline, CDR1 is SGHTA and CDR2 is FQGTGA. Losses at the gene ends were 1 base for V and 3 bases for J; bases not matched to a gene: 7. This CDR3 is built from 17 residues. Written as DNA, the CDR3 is TGTGCCAGCAGCTTAAAGCCCCGGGACAGGGGTACAGATACGCAGTATTTT. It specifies CASSLKPRDRGTDTQYF. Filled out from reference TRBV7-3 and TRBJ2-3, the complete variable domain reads GAGVSQTPSNKVTEKGKYVELRCDPISGHTALYWYRQSLGQGPEFLIYFQGTGAADDSGLPNDRFFAVRPEGSVSTLKIQRTERGDSAVYLCASSLKPRDRGTDTQYFGPGTRLTVL.

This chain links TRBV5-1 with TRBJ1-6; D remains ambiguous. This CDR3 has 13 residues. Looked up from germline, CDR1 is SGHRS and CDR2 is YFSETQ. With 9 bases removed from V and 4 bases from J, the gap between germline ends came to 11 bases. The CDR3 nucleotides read TGCGCCAACCCCTCCGGGTATAATTCACCCCTCCACTTT. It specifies CANPSGYNSPLHF.

The CDR3 DNA reads as TGTGCCAGCAGCCCCCGATTCGGGGGGGCGAGTGGCTACACCTTC. Translating gives CASSPRFGGASGYTF. The genes are TRBV5-4 and TRBJ1-2, with D perhaps TRBD1 (6 bases). The V end was cut by 4 bases, the J end by 7 bases, with 20 bases between. The V gene's germline CDR1 is SGHNT and CDR2 YYREEE (reference sequence). The CDR3 totals 15 residues.

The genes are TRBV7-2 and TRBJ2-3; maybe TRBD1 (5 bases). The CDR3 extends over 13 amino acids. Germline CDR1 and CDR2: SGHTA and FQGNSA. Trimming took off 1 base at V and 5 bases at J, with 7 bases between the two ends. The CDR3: CASSLGQRDTQYF. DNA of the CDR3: TGTGCCAGCAGCTTAGGACAGAGAGATACGCAGTATTTT.

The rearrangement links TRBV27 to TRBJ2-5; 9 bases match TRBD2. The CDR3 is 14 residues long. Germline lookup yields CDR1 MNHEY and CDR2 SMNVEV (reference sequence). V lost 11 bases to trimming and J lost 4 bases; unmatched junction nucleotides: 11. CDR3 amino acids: CAVKSSGGGETQYF. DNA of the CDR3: TGTGCCGTTAAGAGTAGCGGGGGAGGAGAGACCCAGTACTTC.

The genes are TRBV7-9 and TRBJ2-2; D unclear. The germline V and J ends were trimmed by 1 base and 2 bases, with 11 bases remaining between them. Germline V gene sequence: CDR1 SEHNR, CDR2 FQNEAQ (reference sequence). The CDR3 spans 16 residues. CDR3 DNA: TGTGCCAGCAGCTTAGTTTTGGCCGAAAACACCGGGGAGCTGTTTTTT. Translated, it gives CASSLVLAENTGELFF.

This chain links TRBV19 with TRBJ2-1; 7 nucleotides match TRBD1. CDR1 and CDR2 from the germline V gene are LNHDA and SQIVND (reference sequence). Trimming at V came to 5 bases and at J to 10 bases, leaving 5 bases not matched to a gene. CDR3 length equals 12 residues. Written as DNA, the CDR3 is TGTGCCAGTAGTGGGGGCAGGGGGGAGCAGTTCTTC. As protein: CASSGGRGEQFF.

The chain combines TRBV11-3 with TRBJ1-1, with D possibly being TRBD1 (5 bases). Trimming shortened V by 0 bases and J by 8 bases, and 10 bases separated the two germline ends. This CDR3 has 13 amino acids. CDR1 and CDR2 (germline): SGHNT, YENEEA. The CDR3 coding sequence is TGTGCCAGCAGCTTAGATACAGGCAGGGAAGCTTTCTTT. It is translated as CASSLDTGREAFF.

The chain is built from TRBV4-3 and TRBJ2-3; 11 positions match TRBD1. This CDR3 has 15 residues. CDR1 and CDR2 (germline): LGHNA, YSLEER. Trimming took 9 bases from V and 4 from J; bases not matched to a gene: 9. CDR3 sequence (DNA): TGCGCCAGTAGGACAGGGGGCCATGGAGCAGATACGCAGTATTTT. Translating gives CASRTGGHGADTQYF.

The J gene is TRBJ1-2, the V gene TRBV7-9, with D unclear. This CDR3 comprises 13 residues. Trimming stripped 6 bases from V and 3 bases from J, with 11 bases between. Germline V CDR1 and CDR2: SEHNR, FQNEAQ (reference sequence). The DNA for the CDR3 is TGTGCCAGCAGGCGAGACGGAGACTATGGCTACACCTTC. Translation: CASRRDGDYGYTF.

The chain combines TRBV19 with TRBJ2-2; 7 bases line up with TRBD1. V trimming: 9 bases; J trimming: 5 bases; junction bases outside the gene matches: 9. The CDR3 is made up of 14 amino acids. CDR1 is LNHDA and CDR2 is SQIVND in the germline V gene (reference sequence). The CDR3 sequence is CASYHRGGTGELFF. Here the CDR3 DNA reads TGTGCCAGCTACCACAGGGGTGGTACCGGGGAGCTGTTTTTT.

This chain's CDR3 is CASSSGNSETQYF. CDR3 nucleotide sequence: TGTGCCAGCAGCTCGGGAAATTCAGAGACCCAGTACTTC. The chain joins TRBV7-3 to TRBJ2-5; TRBD2 is a possible D gene (5 bases). The CDR3 spans 13 residues. With 4 bases removed from V and 4 bases from J, the gap between germline ends came to 10 bases. CDR1 is SGHTA, CDR2 FQGTGA, per germline.

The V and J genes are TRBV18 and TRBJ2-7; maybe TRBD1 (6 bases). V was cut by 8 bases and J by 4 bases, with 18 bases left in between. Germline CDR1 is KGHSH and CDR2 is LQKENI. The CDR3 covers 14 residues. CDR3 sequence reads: CASTQGQGTYEQYF. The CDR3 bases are TGTGCCAGCACGCAGGGGCAGGGCACGTACGAGCAGTACTTC.

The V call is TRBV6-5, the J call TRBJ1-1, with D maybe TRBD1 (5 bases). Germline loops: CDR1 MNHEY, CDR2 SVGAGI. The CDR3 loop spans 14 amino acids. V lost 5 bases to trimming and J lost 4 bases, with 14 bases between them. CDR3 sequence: CASSRGVGGTEAFF. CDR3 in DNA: TGTGCCAGCAGTCGGGGTGTCGGGGGCACTGAAGCTTTCTTT.

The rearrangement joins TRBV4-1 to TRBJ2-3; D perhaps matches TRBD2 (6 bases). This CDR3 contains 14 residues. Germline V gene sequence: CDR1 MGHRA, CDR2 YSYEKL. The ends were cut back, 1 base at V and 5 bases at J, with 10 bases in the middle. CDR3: CASSQVSGGDTQYF. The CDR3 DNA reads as TGCGCCAGCAGCCAAGTCTCCGGGGGAGATACGCAGTATTTT.

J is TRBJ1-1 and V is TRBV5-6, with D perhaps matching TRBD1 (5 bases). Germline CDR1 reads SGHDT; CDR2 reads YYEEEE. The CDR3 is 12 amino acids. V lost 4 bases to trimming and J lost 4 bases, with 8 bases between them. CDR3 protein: CASSAGGTEAFF. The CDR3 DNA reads TGTGCCAGCAGCGCCGGGGGCACTGAAGCTTTCTTT.

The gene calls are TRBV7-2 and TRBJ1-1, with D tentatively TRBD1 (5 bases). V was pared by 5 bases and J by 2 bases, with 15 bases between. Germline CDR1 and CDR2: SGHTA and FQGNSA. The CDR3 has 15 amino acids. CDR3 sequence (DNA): TGTGCCAGCAGCGGCGCGCCAGGGTCAAACACTGAAGCTTTCTTT. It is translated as CASSGAPGSNTEAFF.

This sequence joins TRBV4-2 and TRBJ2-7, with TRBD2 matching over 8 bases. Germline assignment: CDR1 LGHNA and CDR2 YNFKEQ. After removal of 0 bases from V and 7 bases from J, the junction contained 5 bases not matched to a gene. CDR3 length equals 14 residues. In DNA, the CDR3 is TGTGCCAGCAGCCAAGATAGGGGGACTAGAGAGCAGTACTTC. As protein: CASSQDRGTREQYF.

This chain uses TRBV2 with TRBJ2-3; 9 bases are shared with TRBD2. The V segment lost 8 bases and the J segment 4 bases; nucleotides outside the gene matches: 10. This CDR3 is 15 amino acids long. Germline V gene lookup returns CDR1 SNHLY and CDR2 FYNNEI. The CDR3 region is CASWGAGGSADTQYF. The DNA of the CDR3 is TGTGCCAGCTGGGGAGCGGGAGGTAGCGCAGATACGCAGTATTTT.

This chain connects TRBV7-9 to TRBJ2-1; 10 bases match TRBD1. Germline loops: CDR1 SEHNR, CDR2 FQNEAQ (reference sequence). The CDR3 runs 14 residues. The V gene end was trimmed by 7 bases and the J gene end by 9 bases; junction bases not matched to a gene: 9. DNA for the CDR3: TGTGCCAGCACCGGGACAGGGGAAAAAGGTGAGCAGTTCTTC. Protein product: CASTGTGEKGEQFF.

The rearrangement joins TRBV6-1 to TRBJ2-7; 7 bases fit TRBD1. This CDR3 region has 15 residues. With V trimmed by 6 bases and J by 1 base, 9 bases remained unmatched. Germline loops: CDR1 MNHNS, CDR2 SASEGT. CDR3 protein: CASRVTRGLSYEQYF. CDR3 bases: TGTGCCAGCAGGGTTACCAGGGGGTTGTCCTACGAGCAGTACTTC.

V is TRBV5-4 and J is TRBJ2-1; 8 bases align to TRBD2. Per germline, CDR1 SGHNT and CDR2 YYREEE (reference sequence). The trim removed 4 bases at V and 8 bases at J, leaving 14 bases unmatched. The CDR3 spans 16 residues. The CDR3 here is CASSPKLAERRDEQFF. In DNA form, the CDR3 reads TGTGCCAGCAGCCCTAAACTAGCGGAGAGGAGGGATGAGCAGTTCTTC.

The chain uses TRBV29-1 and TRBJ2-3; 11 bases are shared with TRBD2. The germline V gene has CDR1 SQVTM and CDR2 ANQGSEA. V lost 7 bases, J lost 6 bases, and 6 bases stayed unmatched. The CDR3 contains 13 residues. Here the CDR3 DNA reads TGCAGCGCCATACTAGCGGGAGAGGATACGCAGTATTTT. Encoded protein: CSAILAGEDTQYF.

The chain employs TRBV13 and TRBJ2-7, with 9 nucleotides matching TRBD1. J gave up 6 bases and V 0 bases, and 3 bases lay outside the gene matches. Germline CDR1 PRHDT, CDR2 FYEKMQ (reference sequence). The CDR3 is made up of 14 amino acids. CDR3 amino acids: CASSLGGDRVEQYF. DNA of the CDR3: TGTGCCAGCAGCTTAGGAGGGGACAGGGTCGAGCAGTACTTC.